Listed here are 19 T cell receptor beta chains from one sample, sequenced in a study of blood T cell repertoires in COVID-19. Assay: immunoSEQ multiplex PCR; the TCRdb copy retains only in-frame clones and omits some. The sample holds tens of thousands of clones, 82% seen once. Source material: peripheral blood. The receptors stem from a human donor in a cohort sampled during active COVID-19.

This chain connects TRBV6-5 to TRBJ1-2; weak D call: TRBD1 (5 bases). The germline V and J ends were trimmed by 6 bases and 2 bases, with 13 bases remaining between them. The CDR3 is made up of 14 amino acids. Germline CDR1 is MNHEY and CDR2 is SVGAGI. CDR3 sequence: CASRPRGVNYGYTF. The CDR3 nucleotides are TGTGCCAGCAGACCCCGGGGGGTAAACTATGGCTACACCTTC.

This chain links TRBV5-1 with TRBJ2-3; TRBD2 agrees at 7 bases. V trimming: 3 bases; J trimming: 3 bases; junction bases outside the gene matches: 1. The CDR3 extends over 13 amino acids. The germline V gene has CDR1 SGHRS and CDR2 YFSETQ. The CDR3 nucleotides read TGCGCCAGCAGCTCGGGGGGAACAGATACGCAGTATTTT. It yields the protein CASSSGGTDTQYF.

The V call is TRBV5-5, the J call TRBJ1-2; a weak D match, TRBD1 (6 bases). Germline-derived CDR1 and CDR2 are SGHKS and YYEKEE (reference sequence). Trimming removed 0 bases from V and 4 bases from J, with 16 bases in between. This CDR3 region has 16 residues. The CDR3 here is CASSLAGRGTLYGYTF. Here the CDR3 DNA reads TGTGCCAGCAGCTTGGCAGGGAGGGGGACTCTCTATGGCTACACCTTC.

This chain links TRBV12-3 or TRBV12-4 with TRBJ1-6; D remains ambiguous. Trimming shortened V by 3 bases and J by 5 bases, and 2 bases separated the two germline ends. The CDR3 covers 12 residues. CDR3 loop: CASSFNNSPLHF. Written as DNA, the CDR3 is TGTGCCAGCAGTTTTAATAATTCACCCCTCCACTTT.

The gene calls are TRBV13 and TRBJ2-2; 9 bases line up with TRBD2. CDR1 is PRHDT and CDR2 is FYEKMQ in the germline V gene (reference sequence). The CDR3 length is 13 residues. V lost 8 bases and J lost 6; bases outside the gene matches: 4. CDR3 in amino acids: CASLRGGAGELFF. The DNA for the CDR3 is TGTGCCAGCCTGCGGGGGGGCGCCGGGGAGCTGTTTTTT.

V and J are TRBV9 and TRBJ2-5; perhaps TRBD1 as D (6 bases). Looked up from germline, CDR1 is SGDLS and CDR2 is YYNGEE. With 3 bases removed from V and 2 bases from J, the gap between germline ends came to 11 bases. This CDR3 has 14 amino acids. The DNA for the CDR3 is TGTGCCAGCAGCGCGGACAGCTTGCAAGAGACCCAGTACTTC. This sequence encodes CASSADSLQETQYF.

The chain recombines TRBV9 with TRBJ2-6; TRBD1 aligns across 11 bases. This CDR3 has 18 amino acids. CDR1 and CDR2 (germline): SGDLS, YYNGEE. The junction had 6 bases not matched to a gene; V was cut back by 0 bases and J by 4 bases. CDR3 loop: CASSVEPGQGDGANVLTF. In DNA form, the CDR3 reads TGTGCCAGCAGCGTAGAACCGGGACAGGGGGACGGGGCCAACGTCCTGACTTTC.

The rearrangement uses TRBV11-2 and TRBJ1-2; D not certain. The CDR3 extends over 13 amino acids. The V gene's germline CDR1 is SGHAT and CDR2 FQNNGV. V was clipped by 0 bases and J by 13 bases, with 15 bases between them. CDR3 loop: CASSLDHTASGTF. CDR3 in DNA: TGTGCCAGCAGCTTAGATCACACGGCCTCGGGCACCTTC.

This chain connects TRBV6-5 to TRBJ1-2; D gene ambiguous. Trimming cost V 6 bases and J 2 bases, with 10 bases left between them. The length of the CDR3 is 13 residues. CDR1 MNHEY and CDR2 SVGAGI come from the germline V gene. The CDR3 sequence is CASSRAPNYGYTF. CDR3 nucleotides: TGTGCCAGCAGCCGAGCCCCCAACTATGGCTACACCTTC.

V usage is TRBV6-6 and J usage is TRBJ2-1, with 7 nucleotides matching TRBD2. Per germline, CDR1 MNHNY and CDR2 SVGAGI (reference sequence). CDR3 length: 15 residues. V lost 5 bases, J lost 1 base, and 5 bases stayed unmatched. CDR3 loop: CASSGGLRSYNEQFF. In nucleotides, the CDR3 is TGTGCCAGCAGTGGGGGACTAAGGTCCTACAATGAGCAGTTCTTC.

J is TRBJ2-5 and V is TRBV29-1; the D gene is possibly TRBD1 (5 bases). The length of the CDR3 is 12 residues. The germline V and J ends were trimmed by 2 bases and 4 bases, with 8 bases remaining between them. Germline CDR1 and CDR2: SQVTM and ANQGSEA. The DNA for the CDR3 is TGCAGCGTTGAACAGGGCTTAGAGACCCAGTACTTC. As protein: CSVEQGLETQYF.

J is TRBJ2-3 and V is TRBV7-9; 7 bases are a match to TRBD1. The CDR3 loop spans 15 amino acids. V gave up 8 bases and J gave up 2 bases; unmatched junction bases: 10. Germline V gene data show CDR1 as SEHNR and CDR2 as FQNEAQ (reference sequence). Here the CDR3 DNA reads TGTGCCAGCGCTCCTCCAACAGGGGACACAGATACGCAGTATTTT. This gives the protein CASAPPTGDTDTQYF.

This chain uses TRBV10-3 with TRBJ2-7; TRBD2 matches 7 bases. The CDR3 loop spans 14 amino acids. After removal of 0 bases from V and 4 bases from J, the junction contained 3 bases not matched to a gene. The germline V gene has CDR1 ENHRY and CDR2 SYGVKD. CDR3 nucleotide sequence: TGTGCCATCAGTGAGTCGCCGGGGGGTTACGAGCAGTACTTC. Its protein is CAISESPGGYEQYF.

The chain links TRBV5-1 to TRBJ2-7; 11 bases match TRBD1. Germline CDR1 reads SGHRS; CDR2 reads YFSETQ. Trimming took 7 bases from V and 4 from J; bases not matched to a gene: 7. This CDR3 has 14 amino acids. CDR3 DNA: TGCGCCAGCTCCCGGGACAGGGGGTTTTACGAGCAGTACTTC. Amino acids: CASSRDRGFYEQYF.

The rearrangement uses TRBV5-8 and TRBJ2-3; 10 nucleotides line up with TRBD2. Germline assignment: CDR1 SGHTS and CDR2 YDEGEE. The CDR3 runs 17 residues. V lost 0 bases and J lost 2; bases outside the gene matches: 6. In DNA form, the CDR3 reads TGTGCCAGCAGCTTGGGGTCTAGCGGGGGCCTCACAGATACGCAGTATTTT. This gives the protein CASSLGSSGGLTDTQYF.

The V and J genes are TRBV2 and TRBJ2-4; TRBD1 matches at 7 bases. The CDR3 has 14 residues. CDR1 is SNHLY, CDR2 FYNNEI, per germline. Unmatched junction bases numbered 9, after V lost 4 bases and J lost 9 bases. The CDR3 DNA reads TGTGCCAGCAGTGGTCGGACAGGAAGGGCCATTCAGTACTTC. Translated: CASSGRTGRAIQYF.

The rearrangement links TRBV19 to TRBJ2-6, with D unresolved. CDR1 LNHDA and CDR2 SQIVND come from the germline V gene (reference sequence). Between the trimmed V and J ends, which lost 7 bases and 6 bases, there was a span of 13 bases. This CDR3 comprises 14 residues. The CDR3 here is CASTPGDQANVLTF. The CDR3 DNA is TGTGCCAGTACCCCAGGTGATCAGGCCAACGTCCTGACTTTC.

The chain joins TRBV5-4 to TRBJ1-2, with 7 bases lining up with TRBD1. Looked up from germline, CDR1 is SGHNT and CDR2 is YYREEE (reference sequence). CDR3 length: 15 residues. J was trimmed by 3 bases and V by 4 bases; bases with no gene match: 9. The CDR3, as DNA: TGTGCCAGCAGCCGGGGGGGGACAGTCTACTATGGCTACACCTTC. This translates into CASSRGGTVYYGYTF.

The chain uses TRBV7-9 and TRBJ1-4; D is undetermined. This CDR3 region has 14 residues. The germline V and J ends were trimmed by 3 bases and 7 bases, with 12 bases remaining between them. Germline lookup yields CDR1 SEHNR and CDR2 FQNEAQ (reference sequence). CDR3 amino acids: CASSFASGGEKLFF. Here the CDR3 DNA reads TGTGCCAGCAGCTTCGCCAGTGGTGGTGAAAAACTGTTTTTT.